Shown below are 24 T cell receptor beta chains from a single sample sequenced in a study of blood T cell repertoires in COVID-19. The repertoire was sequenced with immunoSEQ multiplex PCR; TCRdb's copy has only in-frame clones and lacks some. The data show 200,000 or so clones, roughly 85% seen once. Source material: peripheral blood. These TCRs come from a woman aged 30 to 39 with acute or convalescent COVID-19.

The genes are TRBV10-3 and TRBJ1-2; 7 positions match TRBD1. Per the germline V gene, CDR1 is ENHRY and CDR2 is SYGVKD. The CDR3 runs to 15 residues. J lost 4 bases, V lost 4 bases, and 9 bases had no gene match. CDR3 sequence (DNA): TGTGCCATCAGTGGAGCTACACAGGGGCTCTATGGCTACACCTTC. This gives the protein CAISGATQGLYGYTF.

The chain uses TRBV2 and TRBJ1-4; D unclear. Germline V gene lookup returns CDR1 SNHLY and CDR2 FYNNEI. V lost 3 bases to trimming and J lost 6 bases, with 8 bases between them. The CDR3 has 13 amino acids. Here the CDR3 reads CASSEREYEKLFF. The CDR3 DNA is TGTGCCAGCAGTGAGCGTGAATATGAAAAACTGTTTTTT. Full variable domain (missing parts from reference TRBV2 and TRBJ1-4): EPEVTQTPSHQVTQMGQEVILRCVPISNHLYFYWYRQILGQKVEFLVSFYNNEISEKSEIFDDQFSVERPDGSNFTLKIRSTKLEDSAMYFCASSEREYEKLFFGSGTQLSVL.

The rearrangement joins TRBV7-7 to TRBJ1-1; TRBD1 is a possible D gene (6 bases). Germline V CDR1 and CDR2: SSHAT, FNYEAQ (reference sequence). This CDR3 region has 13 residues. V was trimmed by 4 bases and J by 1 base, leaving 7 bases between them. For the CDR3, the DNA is TGTGCCAGCAGCTCGGACAGGAACACTGAAGCTTTCTTT. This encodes CASSSDRNTEAFF.

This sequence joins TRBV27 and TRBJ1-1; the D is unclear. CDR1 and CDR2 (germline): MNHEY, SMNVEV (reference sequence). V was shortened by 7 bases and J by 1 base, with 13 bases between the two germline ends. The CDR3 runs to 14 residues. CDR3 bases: TGTGCCAGCACCCGAGACATCGCGAACACTGAAGCTTTCTTT. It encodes CASTRDIANTEAFF.

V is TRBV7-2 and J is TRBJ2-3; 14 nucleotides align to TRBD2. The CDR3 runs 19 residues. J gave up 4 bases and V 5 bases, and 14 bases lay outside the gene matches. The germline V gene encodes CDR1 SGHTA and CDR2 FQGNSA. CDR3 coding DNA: TGTGCCAGCAGCCCCGAAACGGGACTAGCGGGAGATAGGGCAGATACGCAGTATTTT. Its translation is CASSPETGLAGDRADTQYF. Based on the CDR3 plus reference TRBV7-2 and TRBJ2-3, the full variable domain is GAGVSQSPSNKVTEKGKDVELRCDPISGHTALYWYRQSLGQGLEFLIYFQGNSAPDKSGLPSDRFSAERTGGSVSTLTIQRTQQEDSAVYLCASSPETGLAGDRADTQYFGPGTRLTVL.

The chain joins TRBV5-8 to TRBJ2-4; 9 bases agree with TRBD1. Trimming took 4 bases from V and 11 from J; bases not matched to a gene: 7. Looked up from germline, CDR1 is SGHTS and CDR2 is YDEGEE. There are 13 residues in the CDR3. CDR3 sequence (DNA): TGTGCCAGCAGCCCCGGACAGGGGAGACTTCAGTACTTC. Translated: CASSPGQGRLQYF.

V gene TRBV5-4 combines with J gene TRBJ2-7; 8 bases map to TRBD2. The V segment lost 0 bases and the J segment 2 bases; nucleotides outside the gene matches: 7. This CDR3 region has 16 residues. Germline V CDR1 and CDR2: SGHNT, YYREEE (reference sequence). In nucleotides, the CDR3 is TGTGCCAGCAGCTTGGATGGGGCGGGGGGTCCCTACGAGCAGTACTTC. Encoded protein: CASSLDGAGGPYEQYF.

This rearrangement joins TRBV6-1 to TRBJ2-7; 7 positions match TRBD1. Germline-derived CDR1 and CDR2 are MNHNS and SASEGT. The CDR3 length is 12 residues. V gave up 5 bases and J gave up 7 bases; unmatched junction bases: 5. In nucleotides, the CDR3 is TGTGCCAGCAGTACCGGGACAGTTGAGCAGTACTTC. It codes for CASSTGTVEQYF.

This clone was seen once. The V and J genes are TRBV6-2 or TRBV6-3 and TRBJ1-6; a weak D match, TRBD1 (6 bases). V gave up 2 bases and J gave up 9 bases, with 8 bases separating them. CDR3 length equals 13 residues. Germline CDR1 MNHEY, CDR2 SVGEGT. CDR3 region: CASSYPGVSPLHF. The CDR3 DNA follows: TGTGCCAGCAGTTACCCAGGGGTTTCACCCCTCCACTTT.

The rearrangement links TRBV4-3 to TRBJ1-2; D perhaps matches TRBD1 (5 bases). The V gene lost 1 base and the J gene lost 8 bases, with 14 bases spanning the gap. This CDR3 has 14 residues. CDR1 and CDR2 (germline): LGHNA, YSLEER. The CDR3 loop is CASSQGGTDFGYTF. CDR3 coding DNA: TGCGCCAGCAGCCAAGGGGGCACGGATTTCGGCTACACCTTC.

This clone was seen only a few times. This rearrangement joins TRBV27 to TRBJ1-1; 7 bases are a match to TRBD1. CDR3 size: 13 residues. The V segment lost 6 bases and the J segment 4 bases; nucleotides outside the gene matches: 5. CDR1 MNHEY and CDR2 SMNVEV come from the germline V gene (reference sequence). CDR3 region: CASRTGRSTEAFF. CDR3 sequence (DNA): TGTGCCAGCAGGACAGGGCGTAGCACTGAAGCTTTCTTT.

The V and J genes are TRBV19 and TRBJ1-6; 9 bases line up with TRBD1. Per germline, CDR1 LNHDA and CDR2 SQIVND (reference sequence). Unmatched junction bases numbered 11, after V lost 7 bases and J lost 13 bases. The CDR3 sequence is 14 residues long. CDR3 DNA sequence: TGTGCCAGTAACCCTAACAGGGGGCCGATGCCCCTCCACTTT. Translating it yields CASNPNRGPMPLHF. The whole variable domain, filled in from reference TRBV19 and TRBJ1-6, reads DGGITQSPKYLFRKEGQNVTLSCEQNLNHDAMYWYRQDPGQGLRLIYYSQIVNDFQKGDIAEGYSVSREKKESFPLTVTSAQKNPTAFYLCASNPNRGPMPLHFGNGTRLTVT.

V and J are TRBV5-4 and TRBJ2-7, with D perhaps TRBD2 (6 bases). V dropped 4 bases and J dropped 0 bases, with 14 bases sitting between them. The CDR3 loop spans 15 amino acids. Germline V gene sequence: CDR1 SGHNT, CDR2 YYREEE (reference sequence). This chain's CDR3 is CASSHPTGGSYEQYF. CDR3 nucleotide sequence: TGTGCCAGCAGCCACCCAACCGGGGGCTCCTACGAGCAGTACTTC.

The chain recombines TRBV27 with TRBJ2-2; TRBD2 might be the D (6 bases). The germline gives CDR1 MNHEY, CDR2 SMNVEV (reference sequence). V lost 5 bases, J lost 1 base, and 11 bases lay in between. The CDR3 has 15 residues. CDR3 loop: CASSPTRLNTGELFF. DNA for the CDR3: TGTGCCAGCAGTCCGACTAGACTGAACACCGGGGAGCTGTTTTTT.

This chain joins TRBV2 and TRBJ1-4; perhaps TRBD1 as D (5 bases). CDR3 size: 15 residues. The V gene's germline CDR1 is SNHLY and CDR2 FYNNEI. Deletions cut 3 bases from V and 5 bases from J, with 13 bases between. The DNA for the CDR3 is TGTGCCAGCAGTGACCCAGGGACTACAAATGAAAAACTGTTTTTT. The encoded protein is CASSDPGTTNEKLFF.

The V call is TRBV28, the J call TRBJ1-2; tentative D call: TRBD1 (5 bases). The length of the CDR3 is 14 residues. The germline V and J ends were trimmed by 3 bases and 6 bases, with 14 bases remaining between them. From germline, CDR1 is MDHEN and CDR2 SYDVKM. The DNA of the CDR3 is TGTGCCAGCAGTTTGGTACAGGAAAGAAATGGCTACACCTTC. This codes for CASSLVQERNGYTF.

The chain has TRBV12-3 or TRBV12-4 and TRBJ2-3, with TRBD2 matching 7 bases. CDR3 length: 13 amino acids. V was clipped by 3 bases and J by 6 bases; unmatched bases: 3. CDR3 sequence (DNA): TGTGCCAGCAGTTTGGCGGGGGTTGATACGCAGTATTTT. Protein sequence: CASSLAGVDTQYF.

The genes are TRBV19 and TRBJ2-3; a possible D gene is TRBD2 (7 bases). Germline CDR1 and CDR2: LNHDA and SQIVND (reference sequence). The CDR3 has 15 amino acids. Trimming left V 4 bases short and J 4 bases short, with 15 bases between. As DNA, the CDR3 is TGTGCCAGTAGTAGCTGGGGGGGGGCCTCAGATACGCAGTATTTT. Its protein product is CASSSWGGASDTQYF.

The CDR3 protein is CASSLVLGGTEAFF. The DNA of the CDR3 is TGTGCCAGCAGCTTAGTGTTGGGGGGGACTGAAGCTTTCTTT. V usage is TRBV11-2 and J usage is TRBJ1-1; the D gene is possibly TRBD1 (5 bases). CDR1 is SGHAT, CDR2 FQNNGV, per germline. CDR3 size: 14 residues. The germline V and J ends were trimmed by 1 base and 5 bases, with 11 bases remaining between them.

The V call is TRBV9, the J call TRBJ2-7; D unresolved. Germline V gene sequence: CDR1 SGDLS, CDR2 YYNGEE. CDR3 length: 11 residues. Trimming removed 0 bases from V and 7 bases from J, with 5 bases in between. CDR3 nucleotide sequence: TGTGCCAGCAGCGTAGGGGCAGAGCAGTACTTC. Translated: CASSVGAEQYF.

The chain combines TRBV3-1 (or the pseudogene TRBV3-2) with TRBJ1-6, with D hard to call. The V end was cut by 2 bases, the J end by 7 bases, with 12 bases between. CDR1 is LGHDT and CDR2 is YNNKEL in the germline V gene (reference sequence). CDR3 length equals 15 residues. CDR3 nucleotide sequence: TGTGCCAGCAGCCAAATTCCAGGTGGGAATTCACCCCTCCACTTT. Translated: CASSQIPGGNSPLHF.

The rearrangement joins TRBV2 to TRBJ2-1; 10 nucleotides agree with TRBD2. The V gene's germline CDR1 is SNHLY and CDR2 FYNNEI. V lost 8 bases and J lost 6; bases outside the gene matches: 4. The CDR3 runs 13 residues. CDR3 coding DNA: TGTGCCAGCGCTAGCGGGGGCTTCAATGAGCAGTTCTTC. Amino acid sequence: CASASGGFNEQFF.

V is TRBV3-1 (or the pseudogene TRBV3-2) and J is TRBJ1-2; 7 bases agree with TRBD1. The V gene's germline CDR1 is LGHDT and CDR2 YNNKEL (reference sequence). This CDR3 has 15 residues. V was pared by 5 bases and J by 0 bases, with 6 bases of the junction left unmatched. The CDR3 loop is CASSGSGTANYGYTF. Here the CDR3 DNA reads TGTGCCAGCAGCGGAAGTGGGACAGCTAACTATGGCTACACCTTC.

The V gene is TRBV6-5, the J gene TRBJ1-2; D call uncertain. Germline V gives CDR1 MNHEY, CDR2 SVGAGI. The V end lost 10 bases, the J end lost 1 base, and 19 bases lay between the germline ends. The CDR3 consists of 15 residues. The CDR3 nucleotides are TGTGCCACCCACCAACCAATCGAGATTAACTATGGCTACACCTTC. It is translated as CATHQPIEINYGYTF.